The source of this T cell receptor (beta chain) is a study of T cell responses to AZD1222 COVID-19 vaccine (dated by TCRdb to the early 2020s). Regarding the study in general: AZD1222 recipients given second doses at about 4 weeks or at about 12 weeks were pooled, since spike-specific TCR depth and breadth were not found to differ between the two schedules. TCR sequencing was performed for roughly 240 trial participants, of whom 200 to 220 were given two doses of AZD1222 and approximately 25 were given two doses of MenACWY control vaccine. Enrollment into the trials was organized by age into subgroups of 18-55, 56-69 and 70-plus years, and those subgroups contained roughly 150, 30 and 60 TCR-sequenced participants, respectively.

From the cysteine through the phenylalanine, the CDR3 covers 14 amino acids. Left in the record is the CDR3 DNA by itself, 42 bases read in frame from the first base. The junction shows trimming of 0 bases on V and 4 bases on J, and the gene matches do not reach 4 bases of it. The germline V gene encodes CDR1 SGHNT and CDR2 YYREEE (reference sequence). What the authors observed across the whole study: After two AZD1222 doses, both the breadth and the depth of spike-specific TCRs were significantly higher than at day 0 and than in MenACWY recipients. Because no day 14 peak-response samples were available, the repertoires could be characterized only after the peak T cell response. The 56-69-year group was small, and its depth increase did not reach significance, likely because of low power. Conclusions about previously exposed vaccinees are limited, since just 6 or 7 AZD1222 recipients were seropositive for SARS-CoV-2 at baseline. Nearly half of unique spike-specific TCRs reportedly recognized epitopes outside regions mutated in the B.1.351 and B.1.1.7 variants. Participants were mostly white British, with more females than males. The authors suggested clonal diversity may have been underestimated. Vaccine-associated CD4 TCRs spanned the whole spike protein, with dominant responses in regions 160-218 and 743-854.

Read against the paper, the sample's time point label means: baseline before first vaccination. Vaccinee samples came from UK trials COV001 and COV002, including a single-blind randomized controlled phase 2/3 trial of AZD1222 (ChAdOx1 nCoV-19) in healthy adults. Trial participant PBMC samples were collected at day 0 and day 28 after the second dose for TCRbeta chain sequencing. Comments on this clone: Its target antigen remains unknown. Base qualities are missing; no much larger clone stands one base away.

The CDR3 regions of human TCRbeta chains were analyzed by immunosequencing. On the study's bioinformatics: Repertoire TCRs were checked for matches against a reference library of SARS-CoV-2-specific TCRs that had been generated using the MIRA antigen-specificity platform. Breadth was defined as the fraction of unique TCRs that were SARS-CoV-2-associated. Depth was defined as the fraction of total T cells that were SARS-CoV-2-associated. Each spike-specific TCR was assigned to its reactive spike region and to a CD4 or CD8 class using the MIRA data. Log10-transformed breadth and depth values were compared by one-way ANOVA with Sidak's multiple comparisons tests. Drawn from immuneACCESS, this table holds only the in-frame rearrangements with V and J called that TCRdb kept. Clones are partly lost; checked studies trace under half to an unresolved V gene and leave the rest unexplained. That table is the source of V, J and clone size, and D and trimming were worked out from the DNA. The sample table records 150,000 to 200,000 clones; 87% of these occur just once. The ten largest account for less than 3% of the sample.

The chain joins TRBV5-4 to TRBJ2-7, with TRBD2 matching 7 junction bases. The TCR originated in an adult in good health. This specimen was peripheral blood, taken on day 0 of AZD1222 vaccination. The DNA reads as follows: TGTGCCAGCAGCTTGGAGGGAGGGCCGTACGAGCAGTACTTC. This is translated as CASSLEGGPYEQYF.